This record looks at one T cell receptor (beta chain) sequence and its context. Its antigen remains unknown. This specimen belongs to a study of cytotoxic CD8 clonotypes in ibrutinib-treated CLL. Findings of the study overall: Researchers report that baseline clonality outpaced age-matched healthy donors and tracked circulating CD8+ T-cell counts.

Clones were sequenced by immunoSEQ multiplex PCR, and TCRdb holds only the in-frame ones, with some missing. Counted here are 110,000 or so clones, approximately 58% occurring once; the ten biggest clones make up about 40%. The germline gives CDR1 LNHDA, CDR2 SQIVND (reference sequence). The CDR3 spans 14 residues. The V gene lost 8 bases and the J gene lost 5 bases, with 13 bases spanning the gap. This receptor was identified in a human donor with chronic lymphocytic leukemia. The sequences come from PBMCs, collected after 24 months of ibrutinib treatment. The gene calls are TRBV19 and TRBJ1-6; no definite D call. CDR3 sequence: CASPCKEDNSPLHF. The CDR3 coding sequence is TGTGCCAGTCCGTGTAAAGAGGATAATTCACCCCTCCACTTT.